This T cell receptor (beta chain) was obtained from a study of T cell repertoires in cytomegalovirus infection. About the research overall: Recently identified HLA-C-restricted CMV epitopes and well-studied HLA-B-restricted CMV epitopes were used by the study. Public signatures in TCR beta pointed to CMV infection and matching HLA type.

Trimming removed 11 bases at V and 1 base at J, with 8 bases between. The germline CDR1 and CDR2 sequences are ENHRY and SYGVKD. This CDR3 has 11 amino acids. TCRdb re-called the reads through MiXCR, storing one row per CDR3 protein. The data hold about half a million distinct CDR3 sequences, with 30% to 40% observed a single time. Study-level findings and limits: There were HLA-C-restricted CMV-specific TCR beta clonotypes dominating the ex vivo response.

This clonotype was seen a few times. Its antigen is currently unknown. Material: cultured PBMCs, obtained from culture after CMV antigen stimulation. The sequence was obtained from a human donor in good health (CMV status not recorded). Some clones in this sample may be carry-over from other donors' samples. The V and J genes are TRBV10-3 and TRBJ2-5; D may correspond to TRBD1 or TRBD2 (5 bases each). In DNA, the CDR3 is TGTGCCGGGGGATCCCAAGAGACCCAGTACTTC. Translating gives CAGGSQETQYF.